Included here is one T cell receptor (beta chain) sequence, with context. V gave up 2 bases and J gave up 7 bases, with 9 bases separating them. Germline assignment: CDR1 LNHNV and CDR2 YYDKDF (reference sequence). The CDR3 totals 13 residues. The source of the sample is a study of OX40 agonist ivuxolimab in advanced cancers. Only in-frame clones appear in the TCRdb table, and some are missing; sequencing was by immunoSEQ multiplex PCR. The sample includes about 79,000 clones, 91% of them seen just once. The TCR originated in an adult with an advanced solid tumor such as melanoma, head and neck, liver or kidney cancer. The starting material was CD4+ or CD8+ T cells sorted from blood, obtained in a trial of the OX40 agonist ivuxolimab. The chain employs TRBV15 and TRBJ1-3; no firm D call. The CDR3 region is CATSRSDLNTIYF. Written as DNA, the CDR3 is TGTGCCACCAGCAGAAGTGATTTGAACACCATATATTTT.